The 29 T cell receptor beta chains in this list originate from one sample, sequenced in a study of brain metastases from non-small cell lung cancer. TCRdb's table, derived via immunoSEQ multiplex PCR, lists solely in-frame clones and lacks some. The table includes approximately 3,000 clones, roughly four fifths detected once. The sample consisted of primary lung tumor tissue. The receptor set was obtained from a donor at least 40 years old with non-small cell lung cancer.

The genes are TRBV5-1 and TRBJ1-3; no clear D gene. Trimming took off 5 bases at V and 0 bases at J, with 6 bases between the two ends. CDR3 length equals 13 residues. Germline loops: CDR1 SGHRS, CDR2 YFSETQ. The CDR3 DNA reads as TGCGCCAGCAGACGGGACTCTGGAAACACCATATATTTT. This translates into CASRRDSGNTIYF.

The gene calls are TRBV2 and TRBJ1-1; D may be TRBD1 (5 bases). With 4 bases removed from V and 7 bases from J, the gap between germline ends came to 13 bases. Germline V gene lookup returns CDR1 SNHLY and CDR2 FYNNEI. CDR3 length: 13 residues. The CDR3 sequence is CASSVGGLSEAFF. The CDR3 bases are TGTGCCAGCAGTGTGGGGGGTCTTAGTGAAGCTTTCTTT.

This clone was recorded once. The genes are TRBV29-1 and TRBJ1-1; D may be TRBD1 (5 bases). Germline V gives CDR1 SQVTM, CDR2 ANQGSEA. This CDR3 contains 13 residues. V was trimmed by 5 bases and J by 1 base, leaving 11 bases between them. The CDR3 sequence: CSVPGRGNTEAFF. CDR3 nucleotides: TGCAGCGTTCCCGGGAGGGGGAACACTGAAGCTTTCTTT.

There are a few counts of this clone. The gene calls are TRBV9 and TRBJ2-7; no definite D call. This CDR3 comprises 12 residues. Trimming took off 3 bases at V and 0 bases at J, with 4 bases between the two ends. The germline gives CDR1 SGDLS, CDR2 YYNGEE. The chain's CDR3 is CASSGSSYEQYF. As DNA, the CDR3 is TGTGCCAGCAGCGGAAGCTCCTACGAGCAGTACTTC.

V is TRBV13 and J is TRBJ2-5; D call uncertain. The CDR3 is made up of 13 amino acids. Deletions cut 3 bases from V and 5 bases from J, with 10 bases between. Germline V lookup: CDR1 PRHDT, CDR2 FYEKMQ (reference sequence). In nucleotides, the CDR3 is TGTGCCAGCAGCTTCGAGCGAATGGAGACCCAGTACTTC. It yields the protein CASSFERMETQYF.

CDR3 amino acids: CASSIGTSTDTQYF. The CDR3 region has the DNA TGCGCCAGCAGCATCGGGACTAGCACAGATACGCAGTATTTT. The V call is TRBV5-1, the J call TRBJ2-3; tentatively, D is TRBD2 (6 bases). The CDR3 is 14 amino acids. Trimming took 4 bases from V and 0 from J, leaving 9 bases between them. The germline gives CDR1 SGHRS, CDR2 YFSETQ.

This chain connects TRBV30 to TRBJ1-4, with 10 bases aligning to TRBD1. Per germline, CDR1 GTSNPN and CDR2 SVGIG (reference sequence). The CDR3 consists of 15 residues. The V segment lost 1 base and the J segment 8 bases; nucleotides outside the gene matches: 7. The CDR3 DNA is TGTGCCTGGAGTGGACAGGGGGCTGTGGGAGAAAAACTGTTTTTT. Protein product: CAWSGQGAVGEKLFF. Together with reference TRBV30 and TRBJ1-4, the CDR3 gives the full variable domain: SQTIHQWPATLVQPVGSPLSLECTVEGTSNPNLYWYRQAAGRGLQLLFYSVGIGQISSEVPQNLSASRPQDRQFILSSKKLLLSDSGFYLCAWSGQGAVGEKLFFGSGTQLSVL.

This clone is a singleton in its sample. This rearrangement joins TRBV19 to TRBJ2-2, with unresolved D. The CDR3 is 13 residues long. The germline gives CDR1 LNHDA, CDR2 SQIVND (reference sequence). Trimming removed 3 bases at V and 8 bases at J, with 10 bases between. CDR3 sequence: CASSILLSGELFF. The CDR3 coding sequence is TGTGCCAGTAGTATCCTTCTCTCGGGGGAGCTGTTTTTT.

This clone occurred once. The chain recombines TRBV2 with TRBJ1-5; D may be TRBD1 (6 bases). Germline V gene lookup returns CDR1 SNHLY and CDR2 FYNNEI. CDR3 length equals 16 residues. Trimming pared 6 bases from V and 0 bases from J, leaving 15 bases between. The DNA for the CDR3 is TGTGCCAGCAGCGGAAAAAGGGGGTATAGCAATCAGCCCCAGCATTTT. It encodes CASSGKRGYSNQPQHF.

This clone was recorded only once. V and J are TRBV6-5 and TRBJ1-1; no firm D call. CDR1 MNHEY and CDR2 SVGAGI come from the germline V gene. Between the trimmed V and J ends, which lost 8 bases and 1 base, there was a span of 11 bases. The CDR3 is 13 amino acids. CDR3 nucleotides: TGTGCCAGCTGCGGGGTCCGGAACACTGAAGCTTTCTTT. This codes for CASCGVRNTEAFF.

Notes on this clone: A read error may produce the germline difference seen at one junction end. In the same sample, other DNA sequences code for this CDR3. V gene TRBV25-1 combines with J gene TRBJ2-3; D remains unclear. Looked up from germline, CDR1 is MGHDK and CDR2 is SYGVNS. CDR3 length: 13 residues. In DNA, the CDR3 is TGTGCCAGCAGATCTCCTTCAGGAGATACGCAATATTTT. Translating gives CASRSPSGDTQYF.

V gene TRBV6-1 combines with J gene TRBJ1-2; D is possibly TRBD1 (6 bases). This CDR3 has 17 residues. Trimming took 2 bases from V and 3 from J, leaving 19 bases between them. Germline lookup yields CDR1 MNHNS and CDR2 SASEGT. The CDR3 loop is CASSERWTAKRDYGYTF. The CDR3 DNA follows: TGTGCCAGCAGTGAAAGATGGACAGCCAAAAGAGACTATGGCTACACCTTC.

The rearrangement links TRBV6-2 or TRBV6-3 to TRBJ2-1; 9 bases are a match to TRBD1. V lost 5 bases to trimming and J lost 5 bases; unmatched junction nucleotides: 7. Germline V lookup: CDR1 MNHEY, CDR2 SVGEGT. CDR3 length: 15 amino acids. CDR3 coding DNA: TGTGCCAGCAGTCCCGGGACAGGGTACAACAATGAGCAGTTCTTC. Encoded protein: CASSPGTGYNNEQFF.

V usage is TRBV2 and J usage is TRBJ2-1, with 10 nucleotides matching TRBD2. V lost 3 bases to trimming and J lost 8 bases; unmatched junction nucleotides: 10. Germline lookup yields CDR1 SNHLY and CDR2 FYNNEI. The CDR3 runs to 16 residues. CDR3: CASSEELLAGMDEQFF. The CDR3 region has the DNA TGTGCCAGCAGTGAGGAGTTACTAGCGGGGATGGATGAGCAGTTCTTC. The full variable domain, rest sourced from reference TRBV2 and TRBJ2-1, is EPEVTQTPSHQVTQMGQEVILRCVPISNHLYFYWYRQILGQKVEFLVSFYNNEISEKSEIFDDQFSVERPDGSNFTLKIRSTKLEDSAMYFCASSEELLAGMDEQFFGPGTRLTVL.

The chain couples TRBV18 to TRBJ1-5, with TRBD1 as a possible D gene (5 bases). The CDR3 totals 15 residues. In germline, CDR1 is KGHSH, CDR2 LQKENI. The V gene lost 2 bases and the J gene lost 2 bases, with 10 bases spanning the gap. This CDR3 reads CASSPSSRGNQPQHF. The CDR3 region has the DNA TGTGCCAGCTCACCATCTTCCAGGGGCAATCAGCCCCAGCATTTT.

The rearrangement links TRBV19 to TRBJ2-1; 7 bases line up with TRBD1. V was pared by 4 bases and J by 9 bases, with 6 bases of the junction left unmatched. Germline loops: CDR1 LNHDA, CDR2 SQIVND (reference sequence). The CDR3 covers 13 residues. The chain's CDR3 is CASSTRAGGEQFF. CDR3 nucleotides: TGTGCCAGTAGTACAAGAGCAGGGGGTGAGCAGTTCTTC.

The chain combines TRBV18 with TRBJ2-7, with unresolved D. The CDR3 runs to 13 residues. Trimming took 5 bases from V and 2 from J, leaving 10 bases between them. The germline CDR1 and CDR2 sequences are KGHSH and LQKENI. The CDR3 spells CASSKDGPYEQYF. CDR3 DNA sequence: TGTGCCAGCTCAAAGGACGGTCCCTACGAGCAGTACTTC.

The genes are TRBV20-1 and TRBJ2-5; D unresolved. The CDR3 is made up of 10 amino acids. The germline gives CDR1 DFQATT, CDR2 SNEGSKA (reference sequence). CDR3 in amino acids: CRPKGKIQYF. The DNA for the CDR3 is TGCAGGCCGAAAGGGAAGATCCAGTACTTC.

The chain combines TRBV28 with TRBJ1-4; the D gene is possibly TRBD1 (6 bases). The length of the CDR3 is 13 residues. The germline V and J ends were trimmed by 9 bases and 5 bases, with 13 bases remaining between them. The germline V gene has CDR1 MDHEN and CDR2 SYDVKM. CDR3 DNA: TGTGCCAGTCAAGGACAGCGCAATGAAAAACTGTTTTTT. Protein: CASQGQRNEKLFF.

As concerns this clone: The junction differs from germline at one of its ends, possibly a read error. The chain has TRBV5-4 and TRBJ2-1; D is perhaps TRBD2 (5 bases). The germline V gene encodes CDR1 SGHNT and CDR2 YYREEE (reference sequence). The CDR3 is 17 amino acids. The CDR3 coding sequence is TGTGCCAGCAGCTTGAGCCACTCGACACGTAGCGAGTCTCGGGGTATCTTC. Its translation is CASSLSHSTRSESRGIF.

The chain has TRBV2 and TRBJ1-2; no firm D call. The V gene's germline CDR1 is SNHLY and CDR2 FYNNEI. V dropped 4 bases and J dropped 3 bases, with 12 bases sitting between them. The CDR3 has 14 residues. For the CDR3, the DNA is TGTGCCAGCAGTGCGGTCATGGGAGACTATGGCTACACCTTC. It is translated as CASSAVMGDYGYTF.

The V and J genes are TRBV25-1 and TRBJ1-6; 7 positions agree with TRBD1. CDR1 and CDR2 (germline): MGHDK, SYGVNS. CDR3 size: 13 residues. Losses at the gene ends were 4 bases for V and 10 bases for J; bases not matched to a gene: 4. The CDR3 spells CASSGQGQSPLHF. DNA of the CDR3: TGTGCCAGCAGTGGACAGGGCCAGTCACCCCTCCACTTT.

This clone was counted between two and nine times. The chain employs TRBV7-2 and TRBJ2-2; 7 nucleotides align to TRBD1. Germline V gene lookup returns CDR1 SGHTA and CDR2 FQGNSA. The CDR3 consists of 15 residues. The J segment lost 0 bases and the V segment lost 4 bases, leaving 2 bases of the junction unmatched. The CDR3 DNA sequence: TGTGCCAGCAGCTCGACAGGGACGAACACCGGGGAGCTGTTTTTT. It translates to CASSSTGTNTGELFF.

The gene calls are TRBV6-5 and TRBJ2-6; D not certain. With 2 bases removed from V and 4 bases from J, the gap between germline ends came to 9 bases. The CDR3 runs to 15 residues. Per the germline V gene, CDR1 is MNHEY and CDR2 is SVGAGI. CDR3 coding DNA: TGTGCCAGCAGTTACCCGGGCCAGGGGGCCAACGTCCTGACTTTC. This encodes CASSYPGQGANVLTF.

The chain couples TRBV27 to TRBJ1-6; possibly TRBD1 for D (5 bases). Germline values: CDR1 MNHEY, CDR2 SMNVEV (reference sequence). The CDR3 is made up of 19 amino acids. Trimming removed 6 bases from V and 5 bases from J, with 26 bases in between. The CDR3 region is CASRPRDLGSLLDNSPLHF. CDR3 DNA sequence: TGTGCCAGCAGGCCCAGGGACCTAGGATCCCTGCTTGATAATTCACCCCTCCACTTT.

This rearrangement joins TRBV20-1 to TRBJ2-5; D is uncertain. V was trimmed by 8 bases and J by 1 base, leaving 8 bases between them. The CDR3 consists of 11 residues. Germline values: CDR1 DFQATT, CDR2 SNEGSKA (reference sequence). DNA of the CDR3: TGCAGTACTGCCCTCCAAGAGACCCAGTACTTC. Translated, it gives CSTALQETQYF.

CDR3 sequence: CASNFQGLNQPQHF. The DNA for the CDR3 is TGTGCCAGCAATTTCCAGGGACTCAATCAGCCCCAGCATTTT. The V gene is TRBV13, the J gene TRBJ1-5, with a possible D match to TRBD1 (5 bases). The germline gives CDR1 PRHDT, CDR2 FYEKMQ (reference sequence). V was trimmed by 7 bases and J by 3 bases, leaving 13 bases between them. The CDR3 is made up of 14 amino acids. Full variable domain (outside the CDR3, taken from reference TRBV13 and TRBJ1-5): AAGVIQSPRHLIKEKRETATLKCYPIPRHDTVYWYQQGPGQDPQFLISFYEKMQSDKGSIPDRFSAQQFSDYHSELNMSSLELGDSALYFCASNFQGLNQPQHFGDGTRLSIL.

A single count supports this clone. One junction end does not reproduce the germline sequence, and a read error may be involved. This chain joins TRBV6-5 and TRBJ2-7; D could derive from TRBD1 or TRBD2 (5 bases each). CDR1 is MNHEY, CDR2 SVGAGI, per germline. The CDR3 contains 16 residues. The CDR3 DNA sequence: TGTGTCAGCAGTTACGGGGCAGGGCAAAGGAGCTACGAGCAGTACTTC. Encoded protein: CVSSYGAGQRSYEQYF.

CDR3 DNA sequence: TGTGCCAGCAGTGTTGCAGGGAAGGCTCCCGAAGCTTTCTTT. This translates into CASSVAGKAPEAFF. The V call is TRBV2, the J call TRBJ1-1, with D possibly being TRBD1 (5 bases). With 4 bases removed from V and 8 bases from J, the gap between germline ends came to 17 bases. This CDR3 comprises 14 residues. In germline, CDR1 is SNHLY, CDR2 FYNNEI.